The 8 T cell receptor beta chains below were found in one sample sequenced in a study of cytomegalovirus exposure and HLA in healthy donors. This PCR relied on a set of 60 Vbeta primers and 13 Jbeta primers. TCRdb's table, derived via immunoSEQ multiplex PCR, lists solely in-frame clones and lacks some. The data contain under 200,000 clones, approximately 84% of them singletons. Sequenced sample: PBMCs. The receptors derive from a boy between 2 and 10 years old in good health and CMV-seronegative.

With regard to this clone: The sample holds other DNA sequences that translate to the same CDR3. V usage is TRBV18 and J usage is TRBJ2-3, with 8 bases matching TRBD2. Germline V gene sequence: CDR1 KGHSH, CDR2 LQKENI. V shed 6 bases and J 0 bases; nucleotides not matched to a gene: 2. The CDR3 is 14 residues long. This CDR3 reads CASSPSGSTDTQYF. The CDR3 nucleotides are TGTGCCAGCTCTCCTAGCGGGAGCACAGATACGCAGTATTTT.

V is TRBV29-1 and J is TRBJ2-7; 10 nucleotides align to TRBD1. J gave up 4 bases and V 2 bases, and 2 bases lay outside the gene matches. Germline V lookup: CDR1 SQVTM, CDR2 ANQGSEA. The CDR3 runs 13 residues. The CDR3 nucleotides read TGCAGCGTTGAATTGGACAGGGGGTACGAGCAGTACTTC. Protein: CSVELDRGYEQYF.

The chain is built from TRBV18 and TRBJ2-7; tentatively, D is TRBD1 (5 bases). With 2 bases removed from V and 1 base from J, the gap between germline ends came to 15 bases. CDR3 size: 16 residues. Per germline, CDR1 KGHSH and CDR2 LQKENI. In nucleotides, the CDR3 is TGTGCCAGCTCACCAAGGCAGGGTCAAAGGTCCTACGAGCAGTACTTC. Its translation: CASSPRQGQRSYEQYF.

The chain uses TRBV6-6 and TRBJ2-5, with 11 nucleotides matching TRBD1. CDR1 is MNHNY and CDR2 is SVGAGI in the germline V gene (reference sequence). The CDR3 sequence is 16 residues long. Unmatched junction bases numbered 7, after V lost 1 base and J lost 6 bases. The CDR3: CASSYWTGGLGKTQYF. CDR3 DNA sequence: TGTGCCAGCAGTTACTGGACAGGGGGCCTTGGAAAGACCCAGTACTTC.

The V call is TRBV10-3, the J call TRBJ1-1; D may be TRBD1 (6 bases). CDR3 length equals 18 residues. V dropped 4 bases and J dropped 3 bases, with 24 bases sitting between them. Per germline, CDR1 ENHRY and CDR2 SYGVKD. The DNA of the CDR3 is TGTGCCATCAGTGGGAGACCGGCCGCACAGGGCTTCGACACTGAAGCTTTCTTT. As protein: CAISGRPAAQGFDTEAFF.

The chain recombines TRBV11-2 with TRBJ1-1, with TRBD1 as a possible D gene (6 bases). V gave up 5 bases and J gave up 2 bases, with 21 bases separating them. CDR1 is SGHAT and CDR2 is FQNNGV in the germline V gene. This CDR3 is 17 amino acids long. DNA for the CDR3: TGTGCCAGCAGCGTCAGGGGCAGGACGATTCTAAACACTGAAGCTTTCTTT. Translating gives CASSVRGRTILNTEAFF.

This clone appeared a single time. The CDR3, as DNA: TGTGCCAGCAGTTCTAGGATGAAGGCCTACGAGCAGTACTTC. Its protein product is CASSSRMKAYEQYF. The chain is built from TRBV27 and TRBJ2-7; unclear D gene. Germline CDR1 and CDR2: MNHEY and SMNVEV (reference sequence). The V gene lost 4 bases and the J gene lost 2 bases, with 12 bases spanning the gap. This CDR3 contains 14 residues.

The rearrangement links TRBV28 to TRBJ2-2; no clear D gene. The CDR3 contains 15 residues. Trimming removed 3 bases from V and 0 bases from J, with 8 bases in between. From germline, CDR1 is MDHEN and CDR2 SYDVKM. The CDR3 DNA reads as TGTGCCAGCAGTTTTTTCAGTTCGAACACCGGGGAGCTGTTTTTT. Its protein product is CASSFFSSNTGELFF. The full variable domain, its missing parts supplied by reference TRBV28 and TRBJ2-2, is DVKVTQSSRYLVKRTGEKVFLECVQDMDHENMFWYRQDPGLGLRLIYFSYDVKMKEKGDIPEGYSVSREKKERFSLILESASTNQTSMYLCASSFFSSNTGELFFGEGSRLTVL.